These T cell receptor beta chains were read from a single sample in a study of beta chain features in type 1 diabetes. Sequenced by immunoSEQ multiplex PCR; TCRdb stores in-frame clones only, minus some. Seen here are 300,000 or so clones, 9.3% observed once, and the top ten hold around 1%. Sequencing input: central memory CD4+ T cells from blood. The receptors stem from a man aged 30 to 39 with type 1 diabetes. Both conserved end residues are trimmed from each CDR3. The order of the fields is V gene, CDR3 length, clone size, CDR3 protein. Clone size, where shown, is once, few, many, or a class for clones that have expanded.

TRBV25-1,11,-,ASSESPYEKLF
TRBV6-1,15,-,ASSEDFYRNSNQPQH
TRBV6-5,12,few,ASSYEVAGAGYT
TRBV10-3,14,-,AISEEGQGMGNEQF
TRBV18,13,few,ASSPWAGAEDTQY
TRBV10-3,12,many,AIRTTDSGNTIY
TRBV5-1,11,few,ASSPGANTEAF
TRBV11-2,13,many,ASTSLPDYNSPLH
TRBV21-1,15,few,ASSKIGRGGGNYGYT
TRBV2,10,-,ASSVGEETQY
TRBV9,12,few,ASSVDGLTTEAF
TRBV5-1,12,few,ASSLEPGNTEAF
TRBV6-6,10,few,ASSLRGYEQY
TRBV2,9,many,ASSVKNEQF
TRBV2,13,few,ASTMKPAAGSPLH
TRBV25-1,10,few,ASSRLNTEAF
TRBV5-6,14,-,ASSLFQTYTNQPQH
TRBV6-5,12,many,ASSPRRGEGGYT
TRBV7-2,13,-,ASSPLFGTGNTIY
TRBV7-8,12,-,ASSSYRETGELF
TRBV7-2,11,few,ASSPQAVYEQY
TRBV29-1,7,-,SLNTEAF
TRBV11-2,11,few,ASSLRGEETQY
TRBV5-6,11,-,ASSKGQGDEQY
TRBV10-1,14,-,ASSEGRSWGTDTQY
TRBV18,13,few,ASSPGSEAGNTIY
TRBV2,11,few,ASSRQGSNEQF
TRBV27,12,few,ASKARVGGSPLH
TRBV7-2,9,-,ASSIHYEQY
TRBV6-5,13,-,ASSYYPDSTYTQY
TRBV18,13,few,ASSPDRDLNYGYT
TRBV28,11,-,ASRYGQRQPQH
TRBV28,13,-,ASSPIGTSAHEQY
TRBV4-3,11,-,ASSQKGNTEAF
TRBV5-5,13,-,ASSPPRAGGNEQF
TRBV7-2,11,-,ASSTKGPYGYT
TRBV7-2,12,few,ASSSGQDSYEQY
TRBV7-9,15,few,ASSATGTSGSYNEQF
TRBV6-5,11,-,ASINGGRNTIY
TRBV19,13,-,ASSISRRAYNEQF
TRBV9,13,few,ASSVGVGGAETQY
TRBV6-6,12,many,ASSHRELNYGYT
TRBV28,13,-,ASSGGGTGSDEQY
TRBV9,13,-,ASSVTGQINEKLF
TRBV7-9,13,-,ASSLGHSGANVLT
TRBV6-6,12,-,ASRPTGYTDTQY
TRBV18,12,-,ASSPREANYGYT
TRBV7-9,11,-,AIRELRGETQY
TRBV6-1,11,-,ASSETGSTGYT
TRBV5-4,15,-,ASSVTGSGSRDYGYT
TRBV10-3,15,-,AISAAGTQHSYNEQF
TRBV14,15,many,ASSQLPAGGTYNEQF
TRBV4-3,14,few,ASSQDLLAGSHEQY
TRBV27,11,-,ASSSLTRDTQY
TRBV5-5,14,many,ASSLGTDAFSVRAY
TRBV7-2,12,many,ASSLGTGGNIQY